One and the same sample provided the 18 T cell receptor beta chains below, sequenced in a study of tumor-infiltrating lymphocytes in primary liver carcinoma. Researchers generated TCR beta cDNA from about 0.5 ug of total RNA, relying on a constant-region primer. Libraries for TCR beta were built through three nested multiplex PCR rounds, which together made up a slightly modified ARM-PCR procedure. Running around 10 cycles apiece, the first two PCR rounds relied on TRBV1-TRBV30 forward primers together with a C-beta reverse primer. TCRdb ran MiXCR on the multiplex PCR reads and lists one entry per CDR3 protein. The sample lists more than 150,000 distinct CDR3 sequences, over 50% seen once, with approximately 65% in the top ten. Both blood RNA, taken from unsorted whole blood, and germline DNA were extracted. The sequencing input was peripheral blood. These receptor sequences come from a man in his forties with primary liver carcinoma and hepatitis B virus infection.

This clonotype was seen more than once but under ten times. CDR3 bases: TGTGCCAGCAGCTCCGGTAGGGGGCTAACCTCCTACGAGCAGTACTTC. This sequence encodes CASSSGRGLTSYEQYF. This chain connects TRBV7-8 to TRBJ2-7, with 7 bases that match TRBD1. This CDR3 has 16 amino acids. Losses at the gene ends were 4 bases for V and 0 bases for J; bases not matched to a gene: 9. Germline-derived CDR1 and CDR2 are SGHVS and FQNEAQ.

This clonotype showed up many times. The chain has TRBV6-1 and TRBJ2-3; perhaps TRBD2 as D (6 bases). The CDR3 runs 16 residues. Germline assignment: CDR1 MNHNS and CDR2 SASEGT. Trimming left V 0 bases short and J 0 bases short, with 10 bases between. The CDR3 loop reads CASSEAPSGSTDTQYF. In nucleotides, the CDR3 is TGTGCCAGCAGTGAAGCTCCCAGCGGGAGCACAGATACGCAGTATTTT.

The sample holds a few counts of this clonotype. This rearrangement joins TRBV10-1 to TRBJ1-2; unclear D gene. CDR3 length: 10 amino acids. Trimming removed 11 bases at V and 6 bases at J, with 10 bases between. Germline-derived CDR1 and CDR2 are WNHNN and SYGVQD (reference sequence). The CDR3 sequence is CAGPQDGYTF. The CDR3 bases are TGCGCCGGGCCGCAGGATGGCTACACCTTC.

This rearrangement joins TRBV6-5 to TRBJ1-1; 9 bases align to TRBD1. The germline V gene encodes CDR1 MNHEY and CDR2 SVGAGI. CDR3 length: 18 amino acids. V was clipped by 4 bases and J by 5 bases; unmatched bases: 17. The CDR3 loop reads CASSFTGKTGQGLTEAFF. CDR3 nucleotides: TGTGCCAGCAGTTTTACTGGGAAAACGGGACAGGGCCTAACTGAAGCTTTCTTT.

Worth noting for this clonotype: This could be a read error, since a much larger clone is one nucleotide away. V usage is TRBV11-2 and J usage is TRBJ2-1; D remains ambiguous. From germline, CDR1 is SGHAT and CDR2 FQNNGV. Deletions cut 0 bases from V and 4 bases from J, with 13 bases between. This CDR3 comprises 16 residues. CDR3 region: CASSLERAHPYNEQFF. DNA for the CDR3: TGTGCCAGCAGCTTAGAACGGGCGCACCCGTACAATGAGCAGTTCTTC.

The chain uses TRBV12-3 or TRBV12-4 and TRBJ2-1, with 7 bases identical to TRBD2. The CDR3 contains 16 residues. The V segment lost 1 base and the J segment 7 bases; nucleotides outside the gene matches: 10. Written as DNA, the CDR3 is TGTGCCAGCAGTTTAGTCGGCGGGAGTTTAGGTAATGAGCAGTTCTTC. Translation gives CASSLVGGSLGNEQFF.

Worth noting for this clonotype: The final CDR3 position lacks the conserved phenylalanine or tryptophan, pointing to a likely read error. This chain connects TRBV11-2 to TRBJ2-3; D unclear. The CDR3 spans 16 residues. The V gene lost 5 bases and the J gene lost 0 bases, with 15 bases spanning the gap. Germline V gene lookup returns CDR1 SGHAT and CDR2 FQNNGV. The CDR3 DNA reads as TGTGCCAGCAGCCAGCCGGCACAAGATAGCACAGATACGCAGTATTCT. Translated: CASSQPAQDSTDTQYS.

This clonotype was recorded at least ten times. V gene TRBV7-8 combines with J gene TRBJ2-5; 9 bases fit TRBD1. Unmatched junction bases numbered 10, after V lost 3 bases and J lost 5 bases. Germline V gene data show CDR1 as SGHVS and CDR2 as FQNEAQ. The CDR3 loop spans 16 amino acids. The CDR3 DNA follows: TGTGCCAGCAGCTTTCTGACCGGGACAGGGTGGGAGACCCAGTACTTC. Its protein is CASSFLTGTGWETQYF.

The V and J genes are TRBV24-1 and TRBJ2-2; 10 nucleotides match TRBD2. The germline gives CDR1 KGHDR, CDR2 SFDVKD. The CDR3 covers 18 residues. With 2 bases clipped from V and 7 bases from J, the junction kept 12 bases outside the gene matches. The CDR3 region is CATSDSNARTSGSGELFF. Written as DNA, the CDR3 is TGTGCCACCAGTGATTCCAACGCCAGGACTAGCGGTAGCGGGGAGCTGTTTTTT.

The V and J genes are TRBV4-1 and TRBJ2-1; 8 nucleotides agree with TRBD2. This CDR3 spans 13 amino acids. Germline V gene data show CDR1 as MGHRA and CDR2 as YSYEKL. Trimming cost V 1 base and J 16 bases; bases outside gene matches: 9. The CDR3 region is CASSQGAGVGHFF. CDR3 bases: TGCGCCAGCAGCCAAGGAGCGGGAGTAGGTCATTTCTTC.

This clonotype was observed a few times. J is TRBJ1-1 and V is TRBV7-9; D unclear. Germline loops: CDR1 SEHNR, CDR2 FQNEAQ (reference sequence). Trimming cost V 0 bases and J 7 bases, with 12 bases left between them. The CDR3 is made up of 14 amino acids. The DNA of the CDR3 is TGTGCCAGCAGCTTAGCGACCGGGGTAGATGAAGCTTTCTTT. Amino acid sequence: CASSLATGVDEAFF.

This clonotype was recorded a few times. V gene TRBV12-3 or TRBV12-4 combines with J gene TRBJ2-2; 7 nucleotides align to TRBD1. J gave up 6 bases and V 10 bases, and 8 bases lay outside the gene matches. The CDR3 sequence is 13 residues long. The chain's CDR3 is CATQGMRSGELFF. In DNA, the CDR3 is TGTGCCACACAGGGGATGAGATCCGGGGAGCTGTTTTTT.

This chain connects TRBV6-1 to TRBJ2-3, with D uncertain. The V gene's germline CDR1 is MNHNS and CDR2 SASEGT. The CDR3 totals 12 residues. V lost 7 bases and J lost 10, with 15 bases in between. The CDR3 protein is CASTPGDAPQYF. The CDR3 nucleotides are TGTGCCAGCACCCCGGGTGATGCGCCGCAGTATTTT.

On this clonotype itself: Given a much more abundant clone one base away, this may be a read error. The chain has TRBV4-1 and TRBJ2-1; D might be TRBD2 (5 bases). From germline, CDR1 is MGHRA and CDR2 YSYEKL. The CDR3 has 13 residues. The CDR3, as DNA: TGCCCCAGCAGCCAAGCCCCCCCGGGGGAGCAGTTCTTC. This sequence encodes CPSSQAPPGEQFF.

V is TRBV29-1 and J is TRBJ1-1; D is undetermined. This CDR3 is built from 13 residues. Per germline, CDR1 SQVTM and CDR2 ANQGSEA. Trimming removed 4 bases from V and 1 base from J, with 10 bases in between. As DNA, the CDR3 is TGCAGCGTTGTGCGCAGTTCGAACACTGAAGCTTTCTTT. Translated: CSVVRSSNTEAFF.

As concerns this clonotype: At one end the junction does not follow the germline gene, possibly because of a read error. The chain employs TRBV11-2 and TRBJ2-5; a possible D gene is TRBD2 (7 bases). Germline lookup yields CDR1 SGHAT and CDR2 FQNNGV. The CDR3 is made up of 13 amino acids. DNA of the CDR3: TGTGCCAACAGCCCGGGGGCGGGAGATACCCAGTACTTC. Protein: CANSPGAGDTQYF.

V and J are TRBV6-5 and TRBJ2-7; TRBD2 agrees at 7 bases. From germline, CDR1 is MNHEY and CDR2 SVGAGI. The CDR3 covers 12 residues. V trimming: 8 bases; J trimming: 3 bases; junction bases outside the gene matches: 4. CDR3 amino acids: CASRPSGYEQYF. CDR3 coding DNA: TGTGCCAGCCGTCCTAGCGGCTACGAGCAGTACTTC.

A few counts support this clonotype. This chain uses TRBV4-1 with TRBJ2-1; D ambiguous. The CDR3 has 18 residues. CDR1 MGHRA and CDR2 YSYEKL come from the germline V gene. Deletions cut 5 bases from V and 1 base from J, with 21 bases between. The CDR3 loop is CASSGRSRAPGSYNEQFF. The CDR3 DNA reads TGCGCCAGCAGCGGACGGTCCCGGGCCCCCGGGTCCTACAATGAGCAGTTCTTC.